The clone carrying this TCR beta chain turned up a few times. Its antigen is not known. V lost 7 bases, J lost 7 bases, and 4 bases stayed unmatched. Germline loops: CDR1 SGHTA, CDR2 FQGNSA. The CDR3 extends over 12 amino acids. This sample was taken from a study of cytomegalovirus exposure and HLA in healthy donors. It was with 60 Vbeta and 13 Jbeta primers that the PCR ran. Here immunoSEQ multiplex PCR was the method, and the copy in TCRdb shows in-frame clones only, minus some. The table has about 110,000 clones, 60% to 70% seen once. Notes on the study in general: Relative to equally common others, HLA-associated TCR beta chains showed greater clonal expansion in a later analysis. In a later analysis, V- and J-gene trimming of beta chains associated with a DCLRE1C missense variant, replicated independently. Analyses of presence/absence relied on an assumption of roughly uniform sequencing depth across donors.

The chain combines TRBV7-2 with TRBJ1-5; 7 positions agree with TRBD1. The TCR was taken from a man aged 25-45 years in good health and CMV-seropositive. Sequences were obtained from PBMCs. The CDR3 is CASTSGGQPQHF. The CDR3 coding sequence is TGTGCCAGCACTTCAGGGGGACAGCCCCAGCATTTT.